This is a list of T cell receptor beta chains from one sample in a study of response to subunit inactivated influenza vaccine. TCRdb reprocessed the RT-PCR reads with MiXCR, giving one entry per CDR3 protein. The data contain more than 200,000 distinct CDR3 sequences, roughly an eighth of them singletons. The sample was non-naive T cells sorted from PBMCs, taken 14 to 15 days before vaccination. The origin of the receptors is a man in his fifties or sixties who received an inactivated influenza vaccine. Each CDR3 is given with its conserved first and last residue. A D gene is named only where the DNA matches it firmly. Rows give clone size only sometimes, using once, few, many, or a class for an expanded clone.

abundance: -; v_gene: TRBV6-2/TRBV6-3; d_gene: -; j_gene: TRBJ1-5; CDR3nt: TGTGCCAGCGACGACACCCTCAATCAGCCCCAGCATTTT; CDR3aa: CASDDTLNQPQHF
abundance: -; v_gene: TRBV4-2; d_gene: -; j_gene: TRBJ2-3; CDR3nt: TGTGCCAGCAGCCACCCGGGCTCCGGGGATACGCAGTATTTT; CDR3aa: CASSHPGSGDTQYF
abundance: -; v_gene: TRBV29-1; d_gene: -; j_gene: TRBJ2-6; CDR3nt: TGCAGCGTTGCTTGGGTTAGTGGGGCCAACGTCCTGACTTTC; CDR3aa: CSVAWVSGANVLTF
abundance: -; v_gene: TRBV12-3/TRBV12-4; d_gene: -; j_gene: TRBJ1-6; CDR3nt: TGTGCCAGCAGTTCCGCTGGGGGGACGAATTCACCCCTCCACTTT; CDR3aa: CASSSAGGTNSPLHF
abundance: -; v_gene: TRBV28; d_gene: TRBD1; j_gene: TRBJ2-7; CDR3nt: TGTGCCAGCAGTTTAGCGGACAGGGTTAGCTACGAGCAGTACTTC; CDR3aa: CASSLADRVSYEQYF
abundance: few; v_gene: TRBV6-2/TRBV6-3; d_gene: -; j_gene: TRBJ1-3; CDR3nt: TGTGCCAGCAGTTACCAACAGCCACGCTCTGGAAACACCATATATTTT; CDR3aa: CASSYQQPRSGNTIYF
abundance: -; v_gene: TRBV21-1; d_gene: -; j_gene: TRBJ2-2; CDR3nt: TGTGCCAGCAGCCCCCAGCCCAGCCGGGGGACCGGGGAGCTGTTTTTT; CDR3aa: CASSPQPSRGTGELFF
abundance: few; v_gene: TRBV29-1; d_gene: TRBD2; j_gene: TRBJ2-1; CDR3nt: TGCAGCGTAAGACCCCTAGCGGGAGATTTGAATGAGCAGTTCTTC; CDR3aa: CSVRPLAGDLNEQFF
abundance: -; v_gene: TRBV2; d_gene: -; j_gene: TRBJ2-1; CDR3nt: TGTGCCAGCAGAATGCGGGTTGCGGGATGGAATGAGCAGTTCTTC; CDR3aa: CASRMRVAGWNEQFF
abundance: many; v_gene: TRBV5-1; d_gene: -; j_gene: TRBJ2-3; CDR3nt: TGCGCCAGCAGCCCGGACGGACTAAGCACAGATACGCAGTATTTT; CDR3aa: CASSPDGLSTDTQYF